Each of the 5 T cell receptor beta chains below was sequenced from the same sample in a study of blood T cell repertoires in COVID-19. Here immunoSEQ multiplex PCR was the method, and the copy in TCRdb shows in-frame clones only, minus some. The sample lists a few hundred thousand clones; about 88% were seen once. Sequences were obtained from peripheral blood. These receptors originate from a man between 60 and 75 years old with acute or convalescent COVID-19.

The CDR3 DNA sequence: TGTGCCAGCAGCTTAAACGGCGGGAGCACAGATACGCAGTATTTT. Protein sequence: CASSLNGGSTDTQYF. This sequence joins TRBV7-3 and TRBJ2-3; a weak D match, TRBD2 (5 bases). The V end lost 1 base, the J end lost 0 bases, and 8 bases lay between the germline ends. Germline CDR1 SGHTA, CDR2 FQGTGA. This CDR3 has 15 residues.

Here the CDR3 reads CASSRGLNSPLHF. CDR3 nucleotides: TGTGCCAGCAGCCGCGGACTGAATTCACCCCTCCACTTT. J is TRBJ1-6 and V is TRBV5-4; no reliable D call. V was clipped by 4 bases and J by 7 bases, with 9 bases between them. Germline CDR1 and CDR2: SGHNT and YYREEE (reference sequence). The CDR3 runs 13 residues.

This clone was detected only once. The chain employs TRBV30 and TRBJ1-6; D uncertain. In germline, CDR1 is GTSNPN, CDR2 SVGIG (reference sequence). Trimming stripped 5 bases from V and 7 bases from J, with 9 bases between. The CDR3 loop spans 12 amino acids. Here the CDR3 reads CAWRGRNSPLHF. The CDR3, as DNA: TGTGCCTGGCGGGGTAGGAATTCACCCCTCCACTTT. Full variable domain (remainder filled in from reference TRBV30 and TRBJ1-6): SQTIHQWPATLVQPVGSPLSLECTVEGTSNPNLYWYRQAAGRGLQLLFYSVGIGQISSEVPQNLSASRPQDRQFILSSKKLLLSDSGFYLCAWRGRNSPLHFGNGTRLTVT.

The chain carries TRBV5-6 and TRBJ1-3; no clear D. This CDR3 contains 15 residues. Germline assignment: CDR1 SGHDT and CDR2 YYEEEE. V dropped 0 bases and J dropped 4 bases, with 11 bases sitting between them. CDR3 DNA sequence: TGTGCCAGCAGCTTGGAAAGCCGGGGAGGAAACACCATATATTTT. Protein sequence: CASSLESRGGNTIYF. The full variable domain, rest sourced from reference TRBV5-6 and TRBJ1-3, is DAGVTQSPTHLIKTRGQQVTLRCSPKSGHDTVSWYQQALGQGPQFIFQYYEEEERQRGNFPDRFSGHQFPNYSSELNVNALLLGDSALYLCASSLESRGGNTIYFGEGSWLTVV.

J is TRBJ2-2 and V is TRBV14; no reliable D call. The CDR3 has 14 residues. Germline V gene lookup returns CDR1 SGHDN and CDR2 FVKESK. The ends were cut back, 1 base at V and 2 bases at J, with 5 bases in the middle. The CDR3 nucleotides are TGTGCCAGCAGCCAAGTCGTAAACACCGGGGAGCTGTTTTTT. The encoded protein is CASSQVVNTGELFF.